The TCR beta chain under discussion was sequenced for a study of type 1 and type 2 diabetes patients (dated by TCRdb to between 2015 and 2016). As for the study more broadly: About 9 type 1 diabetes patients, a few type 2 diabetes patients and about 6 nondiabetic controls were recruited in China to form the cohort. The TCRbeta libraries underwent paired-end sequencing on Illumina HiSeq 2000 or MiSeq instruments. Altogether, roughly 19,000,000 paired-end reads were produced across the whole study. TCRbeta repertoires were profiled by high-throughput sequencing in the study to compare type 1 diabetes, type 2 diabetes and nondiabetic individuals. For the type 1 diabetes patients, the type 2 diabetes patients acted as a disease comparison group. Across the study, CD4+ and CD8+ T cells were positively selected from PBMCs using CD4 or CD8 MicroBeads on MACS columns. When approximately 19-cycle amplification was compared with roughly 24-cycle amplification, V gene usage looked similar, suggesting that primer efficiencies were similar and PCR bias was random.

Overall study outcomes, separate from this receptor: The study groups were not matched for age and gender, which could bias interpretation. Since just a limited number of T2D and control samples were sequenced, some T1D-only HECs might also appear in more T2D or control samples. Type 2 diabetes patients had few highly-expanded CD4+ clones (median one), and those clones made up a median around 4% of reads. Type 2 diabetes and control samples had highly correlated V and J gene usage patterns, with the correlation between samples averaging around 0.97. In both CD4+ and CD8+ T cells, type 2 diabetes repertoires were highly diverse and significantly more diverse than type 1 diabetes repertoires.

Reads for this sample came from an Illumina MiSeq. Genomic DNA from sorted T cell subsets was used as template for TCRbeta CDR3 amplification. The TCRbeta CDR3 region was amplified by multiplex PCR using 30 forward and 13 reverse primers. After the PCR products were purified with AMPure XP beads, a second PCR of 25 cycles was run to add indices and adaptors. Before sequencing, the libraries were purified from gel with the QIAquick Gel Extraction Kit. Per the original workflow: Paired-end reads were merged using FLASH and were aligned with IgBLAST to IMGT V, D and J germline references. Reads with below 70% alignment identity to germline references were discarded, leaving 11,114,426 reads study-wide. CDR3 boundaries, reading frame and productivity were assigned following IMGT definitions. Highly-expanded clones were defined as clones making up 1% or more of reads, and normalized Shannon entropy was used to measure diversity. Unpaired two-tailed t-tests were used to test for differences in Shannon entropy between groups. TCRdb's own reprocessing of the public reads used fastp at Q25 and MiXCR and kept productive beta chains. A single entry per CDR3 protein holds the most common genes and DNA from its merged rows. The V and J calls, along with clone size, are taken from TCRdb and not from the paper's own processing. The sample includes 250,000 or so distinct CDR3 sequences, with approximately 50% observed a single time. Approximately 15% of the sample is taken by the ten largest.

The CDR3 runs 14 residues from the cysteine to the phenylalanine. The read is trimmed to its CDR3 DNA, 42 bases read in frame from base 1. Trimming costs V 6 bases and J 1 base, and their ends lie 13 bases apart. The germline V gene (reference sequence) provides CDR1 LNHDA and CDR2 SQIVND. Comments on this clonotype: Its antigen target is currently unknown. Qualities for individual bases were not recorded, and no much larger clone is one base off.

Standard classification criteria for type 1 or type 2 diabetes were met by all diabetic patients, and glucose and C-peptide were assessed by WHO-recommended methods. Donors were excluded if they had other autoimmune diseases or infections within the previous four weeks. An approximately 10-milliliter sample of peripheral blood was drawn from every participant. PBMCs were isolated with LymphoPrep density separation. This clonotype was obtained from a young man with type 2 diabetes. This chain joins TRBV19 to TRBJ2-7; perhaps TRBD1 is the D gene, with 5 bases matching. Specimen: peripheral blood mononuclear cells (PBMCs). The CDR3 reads CASRSAGLSYEQYF. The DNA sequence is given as TGTGCCAGTAGATCGGCAGGGTTATCCTACGAGCAGTACTTC.